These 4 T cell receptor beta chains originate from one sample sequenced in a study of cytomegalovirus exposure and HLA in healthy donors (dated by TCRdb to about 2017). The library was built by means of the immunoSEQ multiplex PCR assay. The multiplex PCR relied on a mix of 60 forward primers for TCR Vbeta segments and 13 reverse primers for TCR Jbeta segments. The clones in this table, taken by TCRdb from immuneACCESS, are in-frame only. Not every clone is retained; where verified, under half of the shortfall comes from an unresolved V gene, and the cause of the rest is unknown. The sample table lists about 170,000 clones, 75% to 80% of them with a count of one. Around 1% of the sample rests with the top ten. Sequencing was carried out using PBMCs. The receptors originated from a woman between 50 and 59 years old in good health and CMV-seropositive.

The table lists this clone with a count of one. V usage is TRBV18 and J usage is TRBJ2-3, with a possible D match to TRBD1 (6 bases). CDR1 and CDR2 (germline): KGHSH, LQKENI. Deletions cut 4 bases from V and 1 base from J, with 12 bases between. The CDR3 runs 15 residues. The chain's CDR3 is CASSQNNRGTDTQYF. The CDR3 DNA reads TGTGCCAGCTCACAAAACAACAGGGGCACAGATACGCAGTATTTT.

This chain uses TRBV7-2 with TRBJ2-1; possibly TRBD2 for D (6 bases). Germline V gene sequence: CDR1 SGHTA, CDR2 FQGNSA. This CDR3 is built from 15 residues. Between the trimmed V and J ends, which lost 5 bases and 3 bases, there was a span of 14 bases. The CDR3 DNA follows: TGTGCCAGCAGCAAGCCCCGCGGGAACTACAATGAGCAGTTCTTC. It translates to CASSKPRGNYNEQFF.

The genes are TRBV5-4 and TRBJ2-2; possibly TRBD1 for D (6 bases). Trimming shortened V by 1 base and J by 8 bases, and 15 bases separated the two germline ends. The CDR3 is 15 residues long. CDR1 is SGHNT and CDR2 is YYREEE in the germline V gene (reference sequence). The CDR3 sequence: CASSLSDRLPGELFF. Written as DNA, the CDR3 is TGTGCCAGCAGCTTGAGCGACAGGCTCCCTGGGGAGCTGTTTTTT. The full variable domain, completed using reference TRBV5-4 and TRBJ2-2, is ETGVTQSPTHLIKTRGQQVTLRCSSQSGHNTVSWYQQALGQGPQFIFQYYREEENGRGNFPPRFSGLQFPNYSSELNVNALELDDSALYLCASSLSDRLPGELFFGEGSRLTVL.

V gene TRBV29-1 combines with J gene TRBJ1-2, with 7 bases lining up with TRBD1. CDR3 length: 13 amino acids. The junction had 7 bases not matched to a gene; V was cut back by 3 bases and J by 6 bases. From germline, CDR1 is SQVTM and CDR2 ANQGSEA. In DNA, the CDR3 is TGCAGCGTTGAGGAGAGGACAGGAGATGGCTACACCTTC. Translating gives CSVEERTGDGYTF.